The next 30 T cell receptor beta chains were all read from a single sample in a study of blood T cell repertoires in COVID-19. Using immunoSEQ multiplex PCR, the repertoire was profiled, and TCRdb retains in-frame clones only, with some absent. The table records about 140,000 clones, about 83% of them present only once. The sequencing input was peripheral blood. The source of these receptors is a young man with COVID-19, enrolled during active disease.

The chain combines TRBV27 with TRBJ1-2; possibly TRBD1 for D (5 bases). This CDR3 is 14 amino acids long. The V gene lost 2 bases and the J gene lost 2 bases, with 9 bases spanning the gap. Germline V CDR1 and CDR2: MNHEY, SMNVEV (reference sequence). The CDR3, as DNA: TGTGCCAGCAGTTTAAAGGGGATGAACTATGGCTACACCTTC. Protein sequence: CASSLKGMNYGYTF.

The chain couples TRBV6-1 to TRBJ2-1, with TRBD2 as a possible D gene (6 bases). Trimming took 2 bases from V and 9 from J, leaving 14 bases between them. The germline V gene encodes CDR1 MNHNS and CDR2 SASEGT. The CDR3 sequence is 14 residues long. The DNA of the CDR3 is TGTGCCAGCAGTGAATGGGGGGTCCGGGTTGAGCAGTTCTTC. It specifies CASSEWGVRVEQFF.

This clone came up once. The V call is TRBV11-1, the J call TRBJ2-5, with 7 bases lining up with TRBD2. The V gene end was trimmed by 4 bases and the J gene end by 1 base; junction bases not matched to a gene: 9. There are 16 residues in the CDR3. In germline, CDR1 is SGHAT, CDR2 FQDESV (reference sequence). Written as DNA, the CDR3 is TGTGCCAGCAGCTCCATAGCGGGTTCCCTCCAAGAGACCCAGTACTTC. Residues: CASSSIAGSLQETQYF.

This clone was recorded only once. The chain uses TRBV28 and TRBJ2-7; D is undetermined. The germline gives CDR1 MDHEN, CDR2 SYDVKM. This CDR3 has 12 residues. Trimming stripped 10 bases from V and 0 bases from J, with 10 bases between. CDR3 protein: CATGLGSYEQYF. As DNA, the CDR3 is TGTGCCACCGGGTTGGGCTCCTACGAGCAGTACTTC. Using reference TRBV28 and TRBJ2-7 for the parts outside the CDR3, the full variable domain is DVKVTQSSRYLVKRTGEKVFLECVQDMDHENMFWYRQDPGLGLRLIYFSYDVKMKEKGDIPEGYSVSREKKERFSLILESASTNQTSMYLCATGLGSYEQYFGPGTRLTVT.

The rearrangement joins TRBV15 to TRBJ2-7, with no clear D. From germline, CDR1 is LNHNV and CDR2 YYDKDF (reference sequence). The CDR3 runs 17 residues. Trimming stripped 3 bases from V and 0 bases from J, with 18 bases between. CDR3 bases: TGTGCCACCAGCAGGGCCCCGCCCCAAAGGAGCTCCTACGAGCAGTACTTC. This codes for CATSRAPPQRSSYEQYF.

CDR3 in amino acids: CASSLASGRRETQYF. CDR3 sequence (DNA): TGTGCCAGCAGCTTGGCGAGCGGGAGGCGAGAGACCCAGTACTTC. This sequence joins TRBV5-4 and TRBJ2-5; 9 bases agree with TRBD2. Germline V gene sequence: CDR1 SGHNT, CDR2 YYREEE (reference sequence). This CDR3 comprises 15 residues. Germline trimming cut 0 bases from V and 4 bases from J; bases unmatched to any gene: 4.

Here the CDR3 DNA reads TGTGCCAGCAGTTACCACCACAGGACGGCCCCTTACCAAGAGACCCAGTACTTC. Translating it yields CASSYHHRTAPYQETQYF. The V gene is TRBV6-2 or TRBV6-3, the J gene TRBJ2-5, with TRBD1 as a possible D gene (5 bases). This CDR3 has 18 amino acids. Germline V gene data show CDR1 as MNHEY and CDR2 as SVGEGT. V gave up 2 bases and J gave up 0 bases, with 19 bases separating them.

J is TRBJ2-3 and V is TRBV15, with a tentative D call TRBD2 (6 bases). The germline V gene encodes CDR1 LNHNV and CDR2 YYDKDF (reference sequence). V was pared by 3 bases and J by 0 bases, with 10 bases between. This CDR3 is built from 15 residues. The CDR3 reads CATSSVAASTDTQYF. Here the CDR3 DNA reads TGTGCCACCAGCAGTGTAGCGGCTAGCACAGATACGCAGTATTTT.

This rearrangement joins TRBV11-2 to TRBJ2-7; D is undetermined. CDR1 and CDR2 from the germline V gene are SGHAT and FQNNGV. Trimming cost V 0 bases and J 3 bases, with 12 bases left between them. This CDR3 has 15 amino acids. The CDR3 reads CASSLDPDIYYEQYF. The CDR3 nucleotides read TGTGCCAGCAGCTTAGATCCCGACATCTACTACGAGCAGTACTTC. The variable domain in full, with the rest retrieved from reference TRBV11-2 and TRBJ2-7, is EAGVAQSPRYKIIEKRQSVAFWCNPISGHATLYWYQQILGQGPKLLIQFQNNGVVDDSQLPKDRFSAERLKGVDSTLKIQPAKLEDSAVYLCASSLDPDIYYEQYFGPGTRLTVT.

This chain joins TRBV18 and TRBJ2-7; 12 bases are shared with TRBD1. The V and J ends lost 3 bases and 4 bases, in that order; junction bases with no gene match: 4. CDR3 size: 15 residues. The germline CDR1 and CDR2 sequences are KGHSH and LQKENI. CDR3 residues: CASSPGTGGLYEQYF. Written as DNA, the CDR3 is TGTGCCAGCTCACCGGGGACAGGGGGCCTATACGAGCAGTACTTC.

CDR3 residues: CATSSGLAGEQYF. CDR3 coding DNA: TGTGCCACCAGCAGTGGCCTAGCTGGCGAGCAGTACTTC. The genes are TRBV15 and TRBJ2-7, with TRBD2 as a possible D gene (5 bases). This CDR3 region has 13 residues. V gave up 3 bases and J gave up 6 bases, with 12 bases separating them. The germline V gene has CDR1 LNHNV and CDR2 YYDKDF (reference sequence).

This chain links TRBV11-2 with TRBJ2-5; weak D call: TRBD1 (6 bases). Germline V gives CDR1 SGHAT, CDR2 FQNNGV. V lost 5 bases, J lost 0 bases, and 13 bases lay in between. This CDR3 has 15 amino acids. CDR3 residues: CASSPRTAYQETQYF. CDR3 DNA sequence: TGTGCCAGCAGCCCACGGACAGCCTACCAAGAGACCCAGTACTTC.

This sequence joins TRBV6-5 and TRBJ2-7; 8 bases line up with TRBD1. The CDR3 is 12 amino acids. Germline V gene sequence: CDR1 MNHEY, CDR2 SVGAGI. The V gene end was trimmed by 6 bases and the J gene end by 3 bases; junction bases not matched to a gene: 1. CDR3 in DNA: TGTGCCAGCAGGACAGGGGACTACGAGCAGTACTTC. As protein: CASRTGDYEQYF.

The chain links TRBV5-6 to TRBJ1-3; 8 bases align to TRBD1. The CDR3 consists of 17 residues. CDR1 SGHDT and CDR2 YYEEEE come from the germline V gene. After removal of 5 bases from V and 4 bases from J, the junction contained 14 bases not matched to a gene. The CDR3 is CASSPLRGRRTGNTIYF. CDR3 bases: TGTGCCAGCAGTCCGCTCAGGGGGCGCCGAACGGGAAACACCATATATTTT.

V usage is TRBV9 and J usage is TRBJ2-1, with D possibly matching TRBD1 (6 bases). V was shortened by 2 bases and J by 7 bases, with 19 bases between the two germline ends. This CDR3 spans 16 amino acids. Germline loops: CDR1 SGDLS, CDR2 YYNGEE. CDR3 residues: CASSVGMDRQGNEQFF. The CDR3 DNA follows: TGTGCCAGCAGCGTGGGGATGGACAGACAAGGGAATGAGCAGTTCTTC.

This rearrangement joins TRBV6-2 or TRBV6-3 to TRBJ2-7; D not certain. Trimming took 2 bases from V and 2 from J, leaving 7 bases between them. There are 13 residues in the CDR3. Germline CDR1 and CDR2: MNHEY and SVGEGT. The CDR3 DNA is TGTGCCAGCAGTTACAACGGAGCCTACGAGCAGTACTTC. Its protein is CASSYNGAYEQYF.

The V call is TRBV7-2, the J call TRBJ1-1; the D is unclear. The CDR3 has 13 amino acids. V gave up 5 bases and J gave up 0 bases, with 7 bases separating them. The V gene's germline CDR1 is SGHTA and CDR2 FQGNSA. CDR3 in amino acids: CASSPYLNTEAFF. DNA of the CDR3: TGTGCCAGCAGCCCCTATTTGAACACTGAAGCTTTCTTT.

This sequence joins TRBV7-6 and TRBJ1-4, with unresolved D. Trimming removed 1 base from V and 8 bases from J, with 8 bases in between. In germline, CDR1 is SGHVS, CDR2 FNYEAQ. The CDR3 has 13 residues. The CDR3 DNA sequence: TGTGCCAGCAGCTTAGGCGGAAGGGAAAAACTGTTTTTT. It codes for CASSLGGREKLFF.

CDR3 sequence reads: CAISEPPGRGDEKLFF. For the CDR3, the DNA is TGTGCCATCAGTGAGCCCCCAGGGAGGGGTGACGAAAAACTGTTTTTT. The chain combines TRBV10-3 with TRBJ1-4; a weak D match, TRBD1 (5 bases). CDR1 and CDR2 from the germline V gene are ENHRY and SYGVKD. The CDR3 has 16 residues. V was shortened by 2 bases and J by 8 bases, with 18 bases between the two germline ends.

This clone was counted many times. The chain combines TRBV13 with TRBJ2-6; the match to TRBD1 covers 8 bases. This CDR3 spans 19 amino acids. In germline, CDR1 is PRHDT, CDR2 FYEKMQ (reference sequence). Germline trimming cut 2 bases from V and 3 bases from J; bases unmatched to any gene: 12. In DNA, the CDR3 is TGTGCCAGCAGCTTAACCGTGGACAGGGTGGGTAGTGGGGCCAACGTCCTGACTTTC. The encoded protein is CASSLTVDRVGSGANVLTF.

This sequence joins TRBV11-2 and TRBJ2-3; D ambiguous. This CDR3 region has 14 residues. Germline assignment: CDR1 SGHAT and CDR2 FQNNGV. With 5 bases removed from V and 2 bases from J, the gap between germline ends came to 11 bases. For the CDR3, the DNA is TGTGCCAGCAGCCCTAGGAGCCCCACAGATACGCAGTATTTT. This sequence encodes CASSPRSPTDTQYF.

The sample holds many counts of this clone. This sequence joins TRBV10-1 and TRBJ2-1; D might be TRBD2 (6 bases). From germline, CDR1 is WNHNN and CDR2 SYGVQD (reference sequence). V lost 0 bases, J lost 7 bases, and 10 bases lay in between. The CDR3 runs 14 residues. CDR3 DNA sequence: TGCGCCAGCAGTGAGTCCCCAGGGAGGAATGAGCAGTTCTTC. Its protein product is CASSESPGRNEQFF.

CDR3 nucleotides: TGTGCCAGCAGAGGACAGGGGGATTCACCCCTCCACTTT. The encoded protein is CASRGQGDSPLHF. The chain recombines TRBV6-5 with TRBJ1-6; TRBD1 matches at 10 bases. The CDR3 extends over 13 amino acids. The V segment lost 6 bases and the J segment 8 bases; nucleotides outside the gene matches: 1. Germline-derived CDR1 and CDR2 are MNHEY and SVGAGI.

The DNA for the CDR3 is TGTGCCAGCAGCTTGTCGGGGGGTTCAGATACGCAGTATTTT. As protein: CASSLSGGSDTQYF. The chain employs TRBV5-6 and TRBJ2-3; 7 positions agree with TRBD2. Germline CDR1 SGHDT, CDR2 YYEEEE. This CDR3 spans 14 amino acids. V was clipped by 1 base and J by 4 bases; unmatched bases: 3.

The CDR3 nucleotides are TGTGCCAGCAGCTTAGGCAGCTCCTACAATGAGCAGTTCTTC. Translation gives CASSLGSSYNEQFF. The chain is built from TRBV7-2 and TRBJ2-1; D call uncertain. This CDR3 contains 14 residues. V was pared by 1 base and J by 0 bases, with 4 bases between. CDR1 and CDR2 (germline): SGHTA, FQGNSA.

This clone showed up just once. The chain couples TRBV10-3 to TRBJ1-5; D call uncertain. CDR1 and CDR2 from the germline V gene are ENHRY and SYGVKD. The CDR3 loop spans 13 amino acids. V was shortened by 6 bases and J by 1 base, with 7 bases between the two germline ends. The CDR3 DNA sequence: TGTGCCATCAGCACCGAGAGCAATCAGCCCCAGCATTTT. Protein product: CAISTESNQPQHF.

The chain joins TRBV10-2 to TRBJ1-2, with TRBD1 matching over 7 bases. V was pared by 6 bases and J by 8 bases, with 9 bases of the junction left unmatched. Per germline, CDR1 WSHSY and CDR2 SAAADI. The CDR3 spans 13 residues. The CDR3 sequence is CASSVGTDGGYTF. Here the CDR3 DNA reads TGCGCCAGCAGCGTCGGGACAGACGGCGGCTACACCTTC.

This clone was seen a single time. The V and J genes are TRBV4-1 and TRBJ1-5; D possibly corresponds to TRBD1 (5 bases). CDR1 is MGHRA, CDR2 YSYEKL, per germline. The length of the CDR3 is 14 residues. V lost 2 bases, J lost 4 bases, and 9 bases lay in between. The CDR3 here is CASSQLTENQPQHF. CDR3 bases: TGCGCCAGCAGCCAATTGACAGAAAATCAGCCCCAGCATTTT.

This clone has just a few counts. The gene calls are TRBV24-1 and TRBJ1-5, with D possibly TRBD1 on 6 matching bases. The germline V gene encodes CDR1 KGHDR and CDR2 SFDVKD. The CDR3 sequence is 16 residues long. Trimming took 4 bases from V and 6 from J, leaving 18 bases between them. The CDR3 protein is CATSESQGHSPQPQHF. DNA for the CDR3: TGTGCCACCAGTGAATCCCAGGGGCACAGCCCTCAGCCCCAGCATTTT.

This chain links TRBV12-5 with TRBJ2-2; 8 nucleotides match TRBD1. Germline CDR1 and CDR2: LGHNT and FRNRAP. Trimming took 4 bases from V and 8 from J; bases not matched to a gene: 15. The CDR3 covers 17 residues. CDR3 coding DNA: TGTGCTAGTGGTTCCTACTCCGGGACAGGTAGAGCGGGGGAGCTGTTTTTT. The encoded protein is CASGSYSGTGRAGELFF.